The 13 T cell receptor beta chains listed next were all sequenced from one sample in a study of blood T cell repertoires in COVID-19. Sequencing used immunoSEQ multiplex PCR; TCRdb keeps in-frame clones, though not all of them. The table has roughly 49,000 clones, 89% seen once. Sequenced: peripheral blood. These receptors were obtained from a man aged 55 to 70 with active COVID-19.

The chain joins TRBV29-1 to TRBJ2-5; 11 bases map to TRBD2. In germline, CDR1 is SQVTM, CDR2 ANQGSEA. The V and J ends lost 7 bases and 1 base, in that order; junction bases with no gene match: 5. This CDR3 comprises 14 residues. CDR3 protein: CSAPGTSGQETQYF. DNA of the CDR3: TGCAGCGCCCCAGGGACTAGCGGCCAAGAGACCCAGTACTTC.

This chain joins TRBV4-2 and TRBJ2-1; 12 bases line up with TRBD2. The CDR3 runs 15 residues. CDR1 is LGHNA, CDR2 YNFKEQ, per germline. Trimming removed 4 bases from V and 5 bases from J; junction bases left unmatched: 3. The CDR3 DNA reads TGTGCCAGCAGCCCTGGACTAGCGGGGAACAATGAGCAGTTCTTC. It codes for CASSPGLAGNNEQFF.

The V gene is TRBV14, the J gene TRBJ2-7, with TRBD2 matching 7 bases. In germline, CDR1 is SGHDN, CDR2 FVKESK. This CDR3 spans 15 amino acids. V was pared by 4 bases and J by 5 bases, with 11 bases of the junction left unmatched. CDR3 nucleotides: TGTGCCAGCAGCCGAAACGGACTAGTCCGCCACGAGCAGTACTTC. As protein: CASSRNGLVRHEQYF.

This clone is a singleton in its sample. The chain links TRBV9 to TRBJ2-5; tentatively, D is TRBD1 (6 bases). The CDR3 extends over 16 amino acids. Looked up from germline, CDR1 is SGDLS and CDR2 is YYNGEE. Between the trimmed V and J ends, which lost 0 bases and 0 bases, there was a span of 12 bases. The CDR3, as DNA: TGTGCCAGCAGCGTAGGGGGGACAAACGACCAAGAGACCCAGTACTTC. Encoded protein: CASSVGGTNDQETQYF.

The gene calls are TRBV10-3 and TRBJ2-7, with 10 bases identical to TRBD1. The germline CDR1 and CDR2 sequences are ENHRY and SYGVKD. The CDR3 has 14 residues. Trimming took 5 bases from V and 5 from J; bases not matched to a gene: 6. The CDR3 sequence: CAISLSDRGDEQYF. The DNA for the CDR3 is TGTGCCATCAGTCTCTCGGACAGGGGGGACGAGCAGTACTTC.

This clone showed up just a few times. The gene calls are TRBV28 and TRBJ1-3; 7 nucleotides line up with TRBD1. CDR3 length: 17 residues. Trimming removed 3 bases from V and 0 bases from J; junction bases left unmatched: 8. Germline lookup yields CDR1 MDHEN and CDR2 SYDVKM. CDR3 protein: CASSFMDRSNSGNTIYF. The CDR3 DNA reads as TGTGCCAGCAGTTTCATGGACAGGTCTAACTCTGGAAACACCATATATTTT.

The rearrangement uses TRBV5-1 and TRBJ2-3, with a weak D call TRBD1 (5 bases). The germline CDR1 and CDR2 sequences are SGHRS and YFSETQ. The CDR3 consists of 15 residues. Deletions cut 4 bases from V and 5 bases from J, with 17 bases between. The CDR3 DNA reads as TGCGCCAGCAGCCGTGTACGCAAAGGGGAAGATACGCAGTATTTT. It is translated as CASSRVRKGEDTQYF.

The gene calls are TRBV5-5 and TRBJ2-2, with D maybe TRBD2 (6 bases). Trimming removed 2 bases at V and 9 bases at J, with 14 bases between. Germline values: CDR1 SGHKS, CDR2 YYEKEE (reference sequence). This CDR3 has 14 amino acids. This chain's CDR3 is CASSFQGGSRELFF. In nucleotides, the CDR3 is TGTGCCAGCAGCTTTCAAGGAGGGAGCAGGGAGCTGTTTTTT.

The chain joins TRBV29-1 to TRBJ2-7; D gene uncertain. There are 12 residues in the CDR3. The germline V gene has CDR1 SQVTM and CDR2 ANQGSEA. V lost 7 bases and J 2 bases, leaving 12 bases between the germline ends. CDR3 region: CSASQATYEQYF. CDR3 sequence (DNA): TGCAGCGCGTCTCAGGCTACCTACGAGCAGTACTTC.

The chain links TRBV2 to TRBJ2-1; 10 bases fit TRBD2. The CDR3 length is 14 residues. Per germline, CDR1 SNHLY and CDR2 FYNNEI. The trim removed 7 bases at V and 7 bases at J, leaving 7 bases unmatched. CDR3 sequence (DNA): TGTGCCAGCAACCCTAGCGGGAGTTTAAATGAGCAGTTCTTC. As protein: CASNPSGSLNEQFF.

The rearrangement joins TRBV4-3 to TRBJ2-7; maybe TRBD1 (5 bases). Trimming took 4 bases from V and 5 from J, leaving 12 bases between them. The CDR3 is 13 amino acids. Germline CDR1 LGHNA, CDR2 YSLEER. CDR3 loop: CASSPNRFHEQYF. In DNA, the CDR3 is TGCGCCAGCAGCCCCAACAGGTTCCACGAGCAGTACTTC.

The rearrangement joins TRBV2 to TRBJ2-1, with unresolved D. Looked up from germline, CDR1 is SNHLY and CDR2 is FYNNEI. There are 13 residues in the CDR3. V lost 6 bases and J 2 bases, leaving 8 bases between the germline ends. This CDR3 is CASRSEAYNEQFF. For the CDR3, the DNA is TGTGCCAGCAGGAGTGAGGCCTACAATGAGCAGTTCTTC.

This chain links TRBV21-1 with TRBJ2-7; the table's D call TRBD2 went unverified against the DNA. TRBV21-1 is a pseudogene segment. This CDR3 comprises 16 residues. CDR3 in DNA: TGTGCCAGCAGCAACGGGACTAGCGGGGTGACCTACGAGCAGTACTTC. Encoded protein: CASSNGTSGVTYEQYF.